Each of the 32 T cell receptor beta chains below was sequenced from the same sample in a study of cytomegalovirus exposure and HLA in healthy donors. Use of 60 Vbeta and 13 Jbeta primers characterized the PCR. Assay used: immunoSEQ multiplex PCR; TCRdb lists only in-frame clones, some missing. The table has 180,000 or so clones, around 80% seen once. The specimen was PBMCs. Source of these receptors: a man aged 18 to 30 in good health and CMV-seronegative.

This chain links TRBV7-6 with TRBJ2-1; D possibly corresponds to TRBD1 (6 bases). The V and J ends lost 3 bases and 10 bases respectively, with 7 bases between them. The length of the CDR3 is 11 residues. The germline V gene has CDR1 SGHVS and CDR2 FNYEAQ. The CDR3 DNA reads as TGTGCCAGCAGCTTCGGGACAGAGCAGTTCTTC. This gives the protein CASSFGTEQFF.

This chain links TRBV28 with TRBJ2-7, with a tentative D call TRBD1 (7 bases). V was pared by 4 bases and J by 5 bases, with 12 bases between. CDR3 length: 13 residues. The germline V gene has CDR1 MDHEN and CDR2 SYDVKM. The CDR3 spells CASSWRGQDEQYF. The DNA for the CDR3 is TGTGCCAGCAGTTGGAGGGGGCAGGACGAGCAGTACTTC.

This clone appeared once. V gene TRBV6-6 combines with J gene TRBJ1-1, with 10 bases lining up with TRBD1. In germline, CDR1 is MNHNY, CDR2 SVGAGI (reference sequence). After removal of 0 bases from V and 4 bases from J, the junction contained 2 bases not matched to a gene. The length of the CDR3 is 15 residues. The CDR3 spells CASSYSTGGVTEAFF. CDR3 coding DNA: TGTGCCAGCAGTTACTCGACAGGGGGCGTCACTGAAGCTTTCTTT.

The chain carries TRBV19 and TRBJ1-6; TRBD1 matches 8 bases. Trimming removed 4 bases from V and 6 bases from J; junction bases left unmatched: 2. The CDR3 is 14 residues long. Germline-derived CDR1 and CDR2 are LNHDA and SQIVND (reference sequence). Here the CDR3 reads CASSTTGGNSPLHF. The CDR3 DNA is TGTGCCAGTAGTACAACAGGGGGTAATTCACCCCTCCACTTT.

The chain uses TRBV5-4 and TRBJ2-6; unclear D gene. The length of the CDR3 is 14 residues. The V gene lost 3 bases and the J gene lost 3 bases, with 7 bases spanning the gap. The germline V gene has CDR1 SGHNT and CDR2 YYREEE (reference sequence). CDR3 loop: CASSYSSGANVLTF. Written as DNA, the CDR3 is TGTGCCAGCAGCTATAGCAGTGGGGCCAACGTCCTGACTTTC.

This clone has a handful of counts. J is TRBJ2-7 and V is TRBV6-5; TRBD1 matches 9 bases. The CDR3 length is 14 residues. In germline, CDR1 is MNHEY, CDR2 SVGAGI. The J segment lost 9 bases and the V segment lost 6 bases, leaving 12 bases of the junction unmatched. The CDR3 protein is CASSGTGTGIRQYF. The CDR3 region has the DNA TGTGCCAGCAGCGGTACGGGGACAGGGATTCGGCAGTACTTC.

The chain's CDR3 is CASSHSTPMEEQYF. CDR3 coding DNA: TGTGCCAGCAGCCACTCGACCCCGATGGAGGAGCAGTACTTC. V usage is TRBV16 and J usage is TRBJ2-7; no firm D call. The CDR3 runs 14 residues. Trimming took off 3 bases at V and 7 bases at J, with 16 bases between the two ends. Germline V lookup: CDR1 KGHSY, CDR2 FQNENV. The entire variable domain, with the rest obtained from reference TRBV16 and TRBJ2-7, is as follows: GEEVAQTPKHLVRGEGQKAKLYCAPIKGHSYVFWYQQVLKNEFKFLISFQNENVFDETGMPKERFSAKCLPNSPCSLEIQATKLEDSAVYFCASSHSTPMEEQYFGPGTRLTVT.

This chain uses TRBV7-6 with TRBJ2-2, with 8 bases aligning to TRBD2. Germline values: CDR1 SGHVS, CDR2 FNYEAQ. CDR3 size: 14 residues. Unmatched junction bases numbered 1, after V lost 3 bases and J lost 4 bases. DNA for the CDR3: TGTGCCAGCAGCTTTAGCGGGGCCACCGGGGAGCTGTTTTTT. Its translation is CASSFSGATGELFF.

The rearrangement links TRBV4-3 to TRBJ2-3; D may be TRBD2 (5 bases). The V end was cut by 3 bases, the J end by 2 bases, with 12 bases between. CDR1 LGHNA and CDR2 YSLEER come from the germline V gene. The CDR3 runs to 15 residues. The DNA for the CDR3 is TGCGCCAGCAGCCACCTTGGACTTCACACAGATACGCAGTATTTT. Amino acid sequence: CASSHLGLHTDTQYF.

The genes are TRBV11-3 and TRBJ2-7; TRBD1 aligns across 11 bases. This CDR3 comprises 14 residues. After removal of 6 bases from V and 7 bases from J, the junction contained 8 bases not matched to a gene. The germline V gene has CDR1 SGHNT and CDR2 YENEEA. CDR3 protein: CASSPGTGGDEQYF. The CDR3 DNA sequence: TGTGCCAGCAGTCCCGGGACAGGGGGGGATGAGCAGTACTTC.

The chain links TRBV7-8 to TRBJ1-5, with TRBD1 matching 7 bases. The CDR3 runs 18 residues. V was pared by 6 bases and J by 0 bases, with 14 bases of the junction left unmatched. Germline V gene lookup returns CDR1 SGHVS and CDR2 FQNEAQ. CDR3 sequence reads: CASSPRQGKGYSNQPQHF. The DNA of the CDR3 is TGTGCCAGCAGTCCCCGACAGGGAAAGGGGTATAGCAATCAGCCCCAGCATTTT. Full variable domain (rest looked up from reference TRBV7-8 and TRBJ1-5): GAGVSQSPRYKVAKRGQDVALRCDPISGHVSLFWYQQALGQGPEFLTYFQNEAQLDKSGLPSDRFFAERPEGSVSTLKIQRTQQEDSAVYLCASSPRQGKGYSNQPQHFGDGTRLSIL.

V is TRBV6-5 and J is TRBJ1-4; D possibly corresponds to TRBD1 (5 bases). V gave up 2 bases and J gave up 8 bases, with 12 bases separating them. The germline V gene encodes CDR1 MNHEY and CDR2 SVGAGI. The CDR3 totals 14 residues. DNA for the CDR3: TGTGCCAGCAGTTACGGGCCGTGGGGCGAAAAACTGTTTTTT. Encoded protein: CASSYGPWGEKLFF.

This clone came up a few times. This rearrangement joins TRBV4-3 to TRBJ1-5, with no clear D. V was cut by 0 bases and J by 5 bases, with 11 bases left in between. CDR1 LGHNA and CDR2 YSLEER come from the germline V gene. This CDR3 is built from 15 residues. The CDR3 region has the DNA TGCGCCAGCAGCCAAGATATGGAGCTGTATCAGCCCCAGCATTTT. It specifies CASSQDMELYQPQHF.

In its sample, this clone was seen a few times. CDR3 amino acids: CASSGPDATFGGYTF. CDR3 nucleotide sequence: TGTGCCAGCAGTGGTCCCGATGCCACCTTCGGGGGCTACACCTTC. The chain combines TRBV11-3 with TRBJ1-2; D unclear. Trimming removed 6 bases from V and 8 bases from J, with 22 bases in between. CDR1 and CDR2 from the germline V gene are SGHNT and YENEEA. CDR3 length: 15 residues. The full variable domain, in which reference TRBV11-3 and TRBJ1-2 provide the parts outside the CDR3, is EAGVVQSPRYKIIEKKQPVAFWCNPISGHNTLYWYLQNLGQGPELLIRYENEEAVDDSQLPKDRFSAERLKGVDSTLKIQPAELGDSAVYLCASSGPDATFGGYTFGSGTRLTVV.

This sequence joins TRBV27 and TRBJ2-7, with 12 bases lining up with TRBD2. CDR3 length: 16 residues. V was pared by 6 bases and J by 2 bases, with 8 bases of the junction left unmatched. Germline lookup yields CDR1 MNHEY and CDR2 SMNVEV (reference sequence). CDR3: CASSLRLAGDPYEQYF. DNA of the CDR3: TGTGCCAGCAGCCTCAGACTAGCGGGGGATCCCTACGAGCAGTACTTC.

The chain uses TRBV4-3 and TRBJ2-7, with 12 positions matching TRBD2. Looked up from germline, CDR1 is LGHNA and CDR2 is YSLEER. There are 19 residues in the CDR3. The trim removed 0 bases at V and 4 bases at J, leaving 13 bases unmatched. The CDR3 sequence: CASSQETATSSGRAYEQYF. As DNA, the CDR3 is TGCGCCAGCAGCCAAGAAACGGCGACCTCTAGCGGGAGGGCTTACGAGCAGTACTTC.

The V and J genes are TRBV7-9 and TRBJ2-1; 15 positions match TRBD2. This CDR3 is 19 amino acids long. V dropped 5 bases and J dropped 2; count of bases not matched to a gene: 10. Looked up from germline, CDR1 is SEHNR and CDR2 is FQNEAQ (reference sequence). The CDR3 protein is CASSPGLAGGMGTYNEQFF. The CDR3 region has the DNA TGTGCCAGCAGCCCGGGACTAGCGGGAGGCATGGGCACCTACAATGAGCAGTTCTTC.

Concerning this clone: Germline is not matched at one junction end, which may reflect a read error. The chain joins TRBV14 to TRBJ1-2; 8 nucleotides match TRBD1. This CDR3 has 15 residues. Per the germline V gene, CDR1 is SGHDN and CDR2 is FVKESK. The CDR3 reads CASSQDLTGGSGYPF. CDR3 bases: TGTGCCAGCAGCCAAGATTTAACAGGGGGAAGTGGCTACCCCTTC.

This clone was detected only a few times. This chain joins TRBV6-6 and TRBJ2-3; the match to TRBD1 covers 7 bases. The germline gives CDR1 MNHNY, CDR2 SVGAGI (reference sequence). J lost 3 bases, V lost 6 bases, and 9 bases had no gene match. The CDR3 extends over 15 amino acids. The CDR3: CASSDRTGYTDTQYF. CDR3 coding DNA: TGTGCCAGCAGCGACCGGACAGGATATACAGATACGCAGTATTTT.

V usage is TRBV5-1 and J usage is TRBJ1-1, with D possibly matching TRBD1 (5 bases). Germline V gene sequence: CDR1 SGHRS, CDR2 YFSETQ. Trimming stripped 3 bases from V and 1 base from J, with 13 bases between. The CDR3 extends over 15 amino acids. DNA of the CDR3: TGCGCCAGCAGCTGGGGGGACGGAAGGAACACTGAAGCTTTCTTT. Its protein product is CASSWGDGRNTEAFF.

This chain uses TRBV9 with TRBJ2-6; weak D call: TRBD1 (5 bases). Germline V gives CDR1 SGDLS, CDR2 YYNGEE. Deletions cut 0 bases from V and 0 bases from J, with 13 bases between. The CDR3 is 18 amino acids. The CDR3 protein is CASSVDIGVPSGANVLTF. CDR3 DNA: TGTGCCAGCAGCGTAGATATAGGGGTCCCCTCTGGGGCCAACGTCCTGACTTTC.

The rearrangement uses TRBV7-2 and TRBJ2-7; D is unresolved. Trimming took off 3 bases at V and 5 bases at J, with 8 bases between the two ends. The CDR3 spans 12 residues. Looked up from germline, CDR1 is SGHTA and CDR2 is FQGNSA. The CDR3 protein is CASSFITDEQYF. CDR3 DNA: TGTGCCAGCAGCTTTATCACGGACGAGCAGTACTTC.

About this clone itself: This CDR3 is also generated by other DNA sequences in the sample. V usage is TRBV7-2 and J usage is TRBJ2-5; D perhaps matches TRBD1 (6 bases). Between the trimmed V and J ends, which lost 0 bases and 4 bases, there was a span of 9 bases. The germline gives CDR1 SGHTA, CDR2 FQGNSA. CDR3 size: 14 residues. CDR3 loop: CASSLAGRGETQYF. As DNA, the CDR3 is TGTGCCAGCAGCTTAGCGGGCAGGGGAGAGACCCAGTACTTC.

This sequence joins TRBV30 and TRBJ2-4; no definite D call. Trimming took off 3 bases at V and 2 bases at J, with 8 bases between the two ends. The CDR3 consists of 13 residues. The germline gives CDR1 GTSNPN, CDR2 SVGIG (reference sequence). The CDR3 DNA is TGTGCCTGGAGACAGCCCCCCAAAAACATTCAGTACTTC. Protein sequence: CAWRQPPKNIQYF. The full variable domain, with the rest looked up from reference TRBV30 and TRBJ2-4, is SQTIHQWPATLVQPVGSPLSLECTVEGTSNPNLYWYRQAAGRGLQLLFYSVGIGQISSEVPQNLSASRPQDRQFILSSKKLLLSDSGFYLCAWRQPPKNIQYFGAGTRLSVL.

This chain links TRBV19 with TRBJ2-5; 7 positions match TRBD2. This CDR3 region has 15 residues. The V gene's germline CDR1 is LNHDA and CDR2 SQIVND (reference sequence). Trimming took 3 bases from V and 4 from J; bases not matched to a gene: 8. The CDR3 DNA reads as TGTGCCAGTAGTATTTGGGAGGGAGGAGGAGAGACCCAGTACTTC. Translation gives CASSIWEGGGETQYF.

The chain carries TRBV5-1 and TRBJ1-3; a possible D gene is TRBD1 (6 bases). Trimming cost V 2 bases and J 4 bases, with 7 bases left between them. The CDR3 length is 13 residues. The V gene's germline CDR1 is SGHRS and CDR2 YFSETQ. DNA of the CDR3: TGCGCCAGCAGCTTCAGGGGCGGAAACACCATATATTTT. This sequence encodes CASSFRGGNTIYF.

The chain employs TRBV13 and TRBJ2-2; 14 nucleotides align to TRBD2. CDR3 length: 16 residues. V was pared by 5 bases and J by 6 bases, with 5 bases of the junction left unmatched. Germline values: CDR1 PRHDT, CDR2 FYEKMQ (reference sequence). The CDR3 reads CASSTMTSGRAGELFF. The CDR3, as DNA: TGTGCCAGCAGCACTATGACTAGCGGGAGGGCCGGGGAGCTGTTTTTT.

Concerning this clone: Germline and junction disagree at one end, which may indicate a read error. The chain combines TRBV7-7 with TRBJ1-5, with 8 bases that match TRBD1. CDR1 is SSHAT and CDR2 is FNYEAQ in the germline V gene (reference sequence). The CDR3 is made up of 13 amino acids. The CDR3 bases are TGTGCTAGCAGCCGGGACAGGAATCAGCCCCAGCATTTT. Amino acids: CASSRDRNQPQHF.

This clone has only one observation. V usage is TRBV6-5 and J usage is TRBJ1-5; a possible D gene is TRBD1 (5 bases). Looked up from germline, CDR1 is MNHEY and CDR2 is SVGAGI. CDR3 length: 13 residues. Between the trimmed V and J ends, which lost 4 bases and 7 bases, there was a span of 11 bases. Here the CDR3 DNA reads TGTGCCAGCAGTTTGATGGCAGGGCAGCCCCAGCATTTT. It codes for CASSLMAGQPQHF.

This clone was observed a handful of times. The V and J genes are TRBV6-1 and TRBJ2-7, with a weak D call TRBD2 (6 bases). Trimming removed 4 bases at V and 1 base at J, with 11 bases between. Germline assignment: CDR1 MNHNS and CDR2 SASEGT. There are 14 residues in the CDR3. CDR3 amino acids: CASSVVADSYEQYF. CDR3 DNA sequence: TGTGCCAGCAGTGTGGTAGCGGATTCCTACGAGCAGTACTTC.

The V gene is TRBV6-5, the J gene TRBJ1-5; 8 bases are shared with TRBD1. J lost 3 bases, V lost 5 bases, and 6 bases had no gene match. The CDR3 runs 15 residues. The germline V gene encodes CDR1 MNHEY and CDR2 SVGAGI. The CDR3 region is CASSADRALNQPQHF. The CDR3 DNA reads TGTGCCAGCAGTGCGGACAGGGCCCTCAATCAGCCCCAGCATTTT.

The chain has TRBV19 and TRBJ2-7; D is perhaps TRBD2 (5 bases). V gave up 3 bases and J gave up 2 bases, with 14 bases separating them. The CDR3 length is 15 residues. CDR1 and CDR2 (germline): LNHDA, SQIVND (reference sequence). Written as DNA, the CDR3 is TGTGCCAGTAGTATTAAGGGCCTTAGCGCCTACGAGCAGTACTTC. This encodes CASSIKGLSAYEQYF.